One sample yielded the 11 T cell receptor beta chains listed below, sequenced in a study of blood T cells in healthy people across ages. Through a sample-barcoded 5' primer and a J-beta primer mix, a second PCR was run for roughly 6 to 11 cycles. One entry per CDR3 protein, called by TCRdb with MiXCR from the 5' RACE reads. The sample yields about 730,000 distinct CDR3 sequences, roughly 44% seen once. Material for sequencing was blood. Receptor source: a woman aged 60-75 years in good health.

This chain uses TRBV20-1 with TRBJ2-4, with D maybe TRBD1 (6 bases). The J call may not be correct, given that the DNA end is closer to TRBJ2-7. Per the germline V gene, CDR1 is DFQATT and CDR2 is SNEGSKA (reference sequence). This CDR3 has 12 residues. CDR3 loop: CSGSQGTYEQYF. DNA for the CDR3: TGCAGTGGTTCGCAGGGGACCTACGAGCAGTACTTC.

This clonotype was seen just once. The chain employs TRBV27 and TRBJ2-1; D gene ambiguous. CDR3 length: 15 residues. Germline V gene sequence: CDR1 MNHEY, CDR2 SMNVEV (reference sequence). V lost 2 bases and J 4 bases, leaving 12 bases between the germline ends. The CDR3 here is CASSLKYLDYNEQFF. The CDR3 DNA reads as TGTGCCAGCAGTTTAAAGTACCTTGATTACAATGAGCAGTTCTTC.

With respect to this clonotype: A read error may be the cause here, since a much bigger clone is one base away. CDR3 sequence reads: CASSQEVNEQFF. The DNA of the CDR3 is TGCGCCAGCAGCCAAGAGGTCAATGAGCAGTTCTTC. The chain links TRBV4-1 to TRBJ2-1; no definite D call. Germline V gene lookup returns CDR1 MGHRA and CDR2 YSYEKL. This CDR3 contains 12 residues. Trimming cost V 0 bases and J 6 bases, with 3 bases left between them.

This sequence joins TRBV6-5 and TRBJ2-3; D ambiguous. CDR1 is MNHEY, CDR2 SVGAGI, per germline. V was trimmed by 6 bases and J by 5 bases, leaving 12 bases between them. The CDR3 contains 13 residues. The CDR3 is CASRHPGGDTQYF. In DNA, the CDR3 is TGTGCCAGCAGGCACCCTGGTGGAGATACGCAGTATTTT.

The gene calls are TRBV6-4 and TRBJ2-4, with TRBD2 matching over 7 bases. Germline values: CDR1 MRHNA, CDR2 SNTAGT. The CDR3 consists of 15 residues. V was clipped by 5 bases and J by 3 bases; unmatched bases: 7. In nucleotides, the CDR3 is TGTGCCAGCAGTCTAGCGGTTCTAGTCAAAAACATTCAGTACTTC. Translated, it gives CASSLAVLVKNIQYF.

The V call is TRBV24-1, the J call TRBJ2-5; D may correspond to TRBD1 or TRBD2 (5 bases each). Germline assignment: CDR1 KGHDR and CDR2 SFDVKD. V gave up 5 bases and J gave up 4 bases, with 13 bases separating them. CDR3 size: 14 residues. The CDR3 here is CATSGFGGRETQYF. The CDR3 nucleotides are TGTGCCACCAGTGGGTTTGGGGGACGAGAGACCCAGTACTTC.

This clonotype has a handful of counts. The chain links TRBV5-1 to TRBJ2-2, with D tentatively TRBD2 (5 bases). The CDR3 consists of 18 residues. Between the trimmed V and J ends, which lost 4 bases and 0 bases, there was a span of 19 bases. Per the germline V gene, CDR1 is SGHRS and CDR2 is YFSETQ. This CDR3 is CASSSGPGTHSNTGELFF. The CDR3 nucleotides are TGCGCCAGCAGCAGCGGCCCGGGAACCCACTCGAACACCGGGGAGCTGTTTTTT.

The CDR3: CASSELEGKRGRVNEQFF. CDR3 nucleotides: TGTGCCAGCAGTGAATTGGAGGGGAAGAGGGGGCGCGTCAATGAGCAGTTCTTC. The chain joins TRBV25-1 to TRBJ2-1, with D possibly TRBD1 on 7 matching bases. The V gene lost 1 base and the J gene lost 6 bases, with 22 bases spanning the gap. CDR1 is MGHDK, CDR2 SYGVNS, per germline. This CDR3 has 18 amino acids.

This clonotype was counted between two and nine times. The chain combines TRBV7-8 with TRBJ1-2; 11 bases are shared with TRBD1. Per the germline V gene, CDR1 is SGHVS and CDR2 is FQNEAQ. V was pared by 5 bases and J by 3 bases, with 17 bases of the junction left unmatched. The CDR3 runs 19 residues. CDR3: CASSTTIGTGGPYDYGYTF. As DNA, the CDR3 is TGTGCCAGCAGCACGACTATCGGGACAGGGGGGCCATACGACTATGGCTACACCTTC.

The CDR3 is CSGGTGREKLFF. The CDR3 region has the DNA TGCAGCGGGGGGACAGGTCGGGAGAAACTGTTTTTT. This sequence joins TRBV29-1 and TRBJ1-4; TRBD1 matches 8 bases. CDR3 length: 12 residues. The germline V gene has CDR1 SQVTM and CDR2 ANQGSEA. V dropped 7 bases and J dropped 11; count of bases not matched to a gene: 9. Full variable domain (rest looked up from reference TRBV29-1 and TRBJ1-4): SAVISQKPSRDICQRGTSLTIQCQVDSQVTMMFWYRQQPGQSLTLIATANQGSEATYESGFVIDKFPISRPNLTFSTLTVSNMSPEDSSIYLCSGGTGREKLFFGSGTQLSVL.

The rearrangement joins TRBV4-2 to TRBJ2-3; 12 bases agree with TRBD2. CDR1 and CDR2 from the germline V gene are LGHNA and YNFKEQ. The CDR3 has 15 amino acids. V was clipped by 4 bases and J by 7 bases; unmatched bases: 6. CDR3 nucleotide sequence: TGTGCCAGCAGCCGCAGACTAGCGGGAGAATATACGCAGTATTTT. This codes for CASSRRLAGEYTQYF.